Listed here is a single TCR beta chain. What it recognizes is unknown. The entry originates in a study of OX40 agonist ivuxolimab in advanced cancers. Overall study context: All patients had ivuxolimab intravenously every 2 weeks at 0.01 to 10 mg/kg. Study results and limitations: Clonal expansion by week 6 occurred in CD4+ and CD8+ blood T cells (at 0.1 to 3.0 mg/kg).

With baseline, cycle 4 day 1, and cycle 7 day 1 as timepoints, blood was sampled. Data came from immunoSEQ multiplex PCR; TCRdb stores just in-frame clones and leaves some out. The sample gives over 70,000 clones, roughly nine tenths of which show up once; roughly 0.2% is in the top ten. Specimen: CD4+ or CD8+ T cells sorted from blood, collected in a trial of the OX40 agonist ivuxolimab. The receptor comes from an adult with an advanced solid tumor such as melanoma, head and neck, liver or kidney cancer.

The CDR3 coding sequence is TGTGCCAGCAGTGGGACAGGGGATGAAAAACTGTTTTTT. This translates into CASSGTGDEKLFF. The J gene is TRBJ1-4, the V gene TRBV2, with TRBD1 identical over 9 bases. The CDR3 loop spans 13 amino acids. CDR1 SNHLY and CDR2 FYNNEI come from the germline V gene. V shed 4 bases and J 6 bases; nucleotides not matched to a gene: 0.